A selection of T cell receptor beta chains follows, all from one sample in a study of control samples from healthy donors and cancer patients. Generated by immunoSEQ multiplex PCR, the TCRdb table keeps only in-frame clones and is missing some. The repertoire consists of about 97,000 clones, with roughly 94% occurring once and the leading ten covering 2% to 2.5%. The material sequenced was blood. The receptors stem from a woman in her late teens or twenties in good health. Each CDR3 is given with its conserved first and last residue. Clone sizes are given selectively: once, few, many, or a class where the clone is expanded.

abundance	v_gene	j_gene	CDR3aa
.	TRBV18	TRBJ1-5	CASSLTGGGYSNQPQHF
.	TRBV10-3	TRBJ1-2	CAISNDRGSGYTF
.	TRBV10-2	TRBJ1-4	CASKRGTNEKLFF
few	TRBV5-4	TRBJ2-3	CASSLGLAGEVADTQYF
.	TRBV19	TRBJ1-4	CASNIGAPANEKLFF
.	TRBV19	TRBJ2-7	CASSIPRRGGYEQYF
.	TRBV19	TRBJ2-1	CASSILGKRNGGPDNEQFF
once	TRBV28	TRBJ2-2	CASSRRTGGGTGELFF
.	TRBV20-1	TRBJ2-7	CSARDVDEQYF
.	TRBV29-1	TRBJ1-1	CSVGTEAFF
.	TRBV6-5	TRBJ1-4	CASRSQGRDEKLFF
.	TRBV9	TRBJ2-1	CASSASGRARDEQFF
.	TRBV27	TRBJ1-1	CASSSGVWATEAFF
.	TRBV29-1	TRBJ1-1	CSVRGAVGTEAFF
few	TRBV19	TRBJ1-1	CASSVRTERNAFF
.	TRBV28	TRBJ2-7	CASSGLRYEQYF
.	TRBV19	TRBJ1-2	CASSGQDFYGYTF
.	TRBV5-4	TRBJ1-4	CASSLAGQGELFF
.	TRBV5-4	TRBJ2-2	CASSFAGELFF
once	TRBV7-2	TRBJ2-1	CASSFLAGDLNEQFF
.	TRBV10-1	TRBJ2-7	CASSASGYEQYF
.	TRBV18	TRBJ1-1	CASSPTGGGEAFF
.	TRBV7-9	TRBJ2-1	CASSSRLATYNEQFF
.	TRBV14	TRBJ2-7	CASSLRDRVLYEQYF
.	TRBV2	TRBJ2-7	CASSEQLYGYEQYF
.	TRBV4-2	TRBJ2-7	CASSQDLREAGHEQYF
.	TRBV7-9	TRBJ2-1	CASAMGLAEEQFF
.	TRBV6-5	TRBJ2-2	CATRGLVNTGELFF
.	TRBV12-2	TRBJ2-1	CASRLALLAEYLEQFF
.	TRBV7-7	TRBJ2-7	CASGPSRVYEQYF
.	TRBV2	TRBJ1-6	CASRGQGGSPLHF
.	TRBV19	TRBJ2-7	CASSTSWKTIVHEQYF
.	TRBV5-1	TRBJ1-5	CASSRTGPSNQPQHF
.	TRBV28	TRBJ2-7	CASSASGLEQYF
.	TRBV18	TRBJ2-7	CASSPRQVPYEQYF
.	TRBV19	TRBJ2-1	CASSGSVSAYRNEQFF
.	TRBV18	TRBJ2-5	CASSFPGPTTQYF
once	TRBV2	TRBJ1-6	CASSEGTVLIYNSPLHF
few	TRBV28	TRBJ1-1	CASSFSGGSGNTEAFF
.	TRBV25-1	TRBJ1-2	CASSGNRGPYGYTF
.	TRBV24-1	TRBJ2-1	CATAPTQGYNEQFF
.	TRBV1	TRBJ2-1	CTSSQPMGDNLYNEQFF